This entry features one T cell receptor (beta chain) sequence. This CDR3 spans 12 amino acids. The V segment lost 2 bases and the J segment 9 bases; nucleotides outside the gene matches: 4. Germline CDR1 is SQVTM and CDR2 is ANQGSEA. This record comes from a study of shared clonotypes between healthy human individuals. Sequenced by immunoSEQ multiplex PCR; TCRdb stores in-frame clones only, minus some. The sample consists of 2,100,000 or so clones, approximately 95% of them appearing once. The chain recombines TRBV29-1 with TRBJ2-1; 7 bases are shared with TRBD1. Sequenced material: naive CD4+ T cells sorted from blood. Documented subset: CD45RA+ positively selected. This TCR was sampled from a man aged 18 to 30 in good health. CDR3 loop: CSVEQGVSEQFF. The CDR3 DNA sequence: TGCAGCGTTGAACAGGGGGTGAGTGAGCAGTTCTTC.